The T cell receptor beta chain described here comes from a study of radiotherapy plus CTLA-4 blockade in lung cancer. Study-level information: Overall, 15% to 20% of patients showed an objective response, while 31% attained disease control. Study outcomes and limitations: Clones derived from tumor TCRs expanded in blood after radiotherapy plus ipilimumab.

This clone has just one count. Its antigen remains unidentified. Ipilimumab-mediated CTLA-4 blockade plus focal radiation was given to patients having chemo-refractory metastatic non-small-cell lung cancer. The CDR3 is 13 residues long. The V end lost 5 bases, the J end lost 2 bases, and 10 bases lay between the germline ends. Germline CDR1 SGHTA, CDR2 FQGNSA. Data came from immunoSEQ multiplex PCR; TCRdb stores just in-frame clones and leaves some out. The sample consists of some 110,000 clones, around 90% of them appearing once. The TCR originated in a human donor with non-small cell lung cancer that progressed on radiotherapy plus ipilimumab. The source material was peripheral blood, sampled from a patient treated with radiotherapy plus ipilimumab. The genes are TRBV7-2 and TRBJ2-7, with TRBD2 as a possible D gene (6 bases). The CDR3 here is CASSLSGPYEQYF. The CDR3 bases are TGTGCCAGCAGCCTTAGCGGCCCCTACGAGCAGTACTTC.